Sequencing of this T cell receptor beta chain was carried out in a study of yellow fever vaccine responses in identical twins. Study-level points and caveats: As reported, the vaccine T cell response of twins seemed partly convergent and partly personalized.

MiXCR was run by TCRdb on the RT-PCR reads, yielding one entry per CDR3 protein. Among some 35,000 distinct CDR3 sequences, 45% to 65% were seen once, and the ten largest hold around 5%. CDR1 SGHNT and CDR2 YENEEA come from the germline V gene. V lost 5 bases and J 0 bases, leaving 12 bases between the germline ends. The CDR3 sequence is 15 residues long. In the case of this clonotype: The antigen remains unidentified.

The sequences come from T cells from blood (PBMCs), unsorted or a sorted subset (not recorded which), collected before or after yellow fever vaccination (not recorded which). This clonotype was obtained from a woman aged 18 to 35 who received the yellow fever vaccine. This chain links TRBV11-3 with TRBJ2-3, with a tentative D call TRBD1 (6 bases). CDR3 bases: TGTGCCAGCAGCCCCCAGGGGTTTAGCACAGATACGCAGTATTTT. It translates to CASSPQGFSTDTQYF.